This T cell receptor (beta chain) originates from a study of technical replicates of blood from a few donors. V lost 5 bases and J 5 bases, leaving 16 bases between the germline ends. The V gene's germline CDR1 is SGHTA and CDR2 FQGNSA. The CDR3 runs 14 residues. Produced via immunoSEQ multiplex PCR; TCRdb's table is partial and in-frame only. The sample includes about 80,000 clones, roughly 94% of them seen just once. Sequencing was performed on T cells isolated from PBMCs. The genes are TRBV7-2 and TRBJ2-7, with a weak D call TRBD1 (5 bases). The origin of this receptor is a human donor in good health. The CDR3 spells CASSTYGHVHEQYF. In DNA, the CDR3 is TGTGCCAGCAGCACCTACGGACATGTTCACGAGCAGTACTTC.